The 4 T cell receptor beta chains below were found in one sample sequenced in a study of metastatic and nonmetastatic thyroid tumors. TCRdb re-processed the PCR reads through MiXCR. This sample has fewer than 35,000 clones; less than 25% occur once, and the top ten carry under 2.5%. All patients were untreated before thyroid surgery. The sequenced sample consisted of blood. Every receptor here comes from a female donor with papillary thyroid cancer or a benign thyroid nodule (not recorded which). Some clones in this sample may be carry-over from other donors' samples.

There are many counts of this clone. A read error may explain this, as a much larger clone is one base away. Other DNA sequences in this specimen translate into the identical CDR3. This chain uses TRBV3-1 with TRBJ2-7; D is ambiguous. This CDR3 has 14 amino acids. V was cut by 2 bases and J by 10 bases, with 18 bases left in between. In germline, CDR1 is LGHDT, CDR2 YNNKEL (reference sequence). The CDR3 here is CASSQSARRVEQYF. In nucleotides, the CDR3 is TGTGCCAGCAGCCAATCGGCGCGTAGGGTGGAACAGTACTTC.

This clone was seen many times. It may be a read error: a sequence one base away is much more abundant. The chain uses TRBV6-1 and TRBJ2-1; 11 bases map to TRBD2. CDR1 and CDR2 (germline): MNHNS, SASEGT. The CDR3 runs 16 residues. V lost 6 bases, J lost 1 base, and 5 bases stayed unmatched. The CDR3 reads CASSPLAGGSYNEQFF. CDR3 DNA: TGTGCCAGCAGCCCTTTAGCGGGAGGGTCCTACAATGAGCAGTTCTTC.

With respect to this clone: Likely a read error: the CDR3 ends without its conserved phenylalanine or tryptophan. This chain connects TRBV2 to TRBJ2-7; D is unresolved. The CDR3 sequence is 12 residues long. In germline, CDR1 is SNHLY, CDR2 FYNNEI. CDR3 residues: CSSIQDTYEQYL. The CDR3 DNA sequence: TGTTCCAGCATACAAGACACCTACGAGCAGTACCTC.

This clone was detected ten times or more. The V and J genes are TRBV11-2 and TRBJ2-5, with 8 bases fitting TRBD2. This CDR3 has 15 residues. V dropped 5 bases and J dropped 4; count of bases not matched to a gene: 9. Germline loops: CDR1 SGHAT, CDR2 FQNNGV. The CDR3 region has the DNA TGTGCCAGCAGCACGTTGACTAGCGAAGCAGAGACCCAGTACTTC. As protein: CASSTLTSEAETQYF.